This TCR beta chain originates from a study of lymphopenia after photon versus proton radiotherapy. Study findings and constraints: Better survival with proton therapy was suggested as possible, not demonstrated. Proton therapy kept repertoires fairly stable, unlike photons, which gained effector/memory cells. After lymphocyte nadir, photon-treated repertoires showed oligoclonal expansion, especially CD8+ Temra.

Of note for this clone: The antigen is undetermined.

TCRdb's table, derived via immunoSEQ multiplex PCR, lists solely in-frame clones and lacks some. Of more than 25,000 clones listed, roughly 87% are singletons. Sequenced material: peripheral blood, taken from a patient treated with photon-based radiotherapy. This sequence originates from a woman in her forties or fifties with pancreatic cancer.

DNA of the CDR3: TGTGCCAGCAGACCAGGGGGGGATCAGCCCCAGCATTTT. Protein sequence: CASRPGGDQPQHF. This chain joins TRBV6-5 and TRBJ1-5; 7 positions agree with TRBD1. J was trimmed by 5 bases and V by 6 bases; bases with no gene match: 4. Germline V gives CDR1 MNHEY, CDR2 SVGAGI. CDR3 length equals 13 residues.